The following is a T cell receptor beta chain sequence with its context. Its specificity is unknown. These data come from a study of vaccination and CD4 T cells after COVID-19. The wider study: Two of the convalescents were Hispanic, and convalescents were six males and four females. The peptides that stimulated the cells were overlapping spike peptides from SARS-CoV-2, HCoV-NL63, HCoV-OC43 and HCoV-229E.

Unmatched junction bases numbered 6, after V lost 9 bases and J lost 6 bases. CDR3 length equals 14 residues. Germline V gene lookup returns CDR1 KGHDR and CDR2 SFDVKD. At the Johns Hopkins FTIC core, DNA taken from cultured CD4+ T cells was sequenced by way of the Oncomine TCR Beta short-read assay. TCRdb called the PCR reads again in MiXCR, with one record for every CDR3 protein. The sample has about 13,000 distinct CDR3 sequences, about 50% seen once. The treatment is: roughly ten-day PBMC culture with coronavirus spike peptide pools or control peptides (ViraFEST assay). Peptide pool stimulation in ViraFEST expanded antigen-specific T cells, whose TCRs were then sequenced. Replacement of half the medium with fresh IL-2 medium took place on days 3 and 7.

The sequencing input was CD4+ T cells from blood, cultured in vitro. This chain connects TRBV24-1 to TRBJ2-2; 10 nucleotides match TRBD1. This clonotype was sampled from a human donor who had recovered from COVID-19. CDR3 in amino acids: CATQDRGQAGELFF. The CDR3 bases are TGTGCCACCCAAGACAGGGGGCAGGCCGGGGAGCTGTTTTTT.